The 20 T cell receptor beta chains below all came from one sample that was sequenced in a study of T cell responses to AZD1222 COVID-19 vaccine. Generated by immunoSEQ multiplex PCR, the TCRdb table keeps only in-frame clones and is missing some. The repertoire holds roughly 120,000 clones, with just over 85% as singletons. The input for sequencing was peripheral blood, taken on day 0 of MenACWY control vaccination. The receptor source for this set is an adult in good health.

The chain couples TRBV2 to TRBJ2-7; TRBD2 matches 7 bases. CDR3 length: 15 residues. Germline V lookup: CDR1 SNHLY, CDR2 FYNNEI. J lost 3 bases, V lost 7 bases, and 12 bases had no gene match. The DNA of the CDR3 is TGTGCCAGCAACCACGGGAGGACGGGGGTCTACGAGCAGTACTTC. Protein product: CASNHGRTGVYEQYF.

The CDR3 DNA reads TGTGCCAGCAGCCCCATGCGGGGAGGCTCCTACGAGCAGTACTTC. Encoded protein: CASSPMRGGSYEQYF. V is TRBV7-9 and J is TRBJ2-7, with a tentative D call TRBD2 (6 bases). This CDR3 spans 15 amino acids. Germline CDR1 SEHNR, CDR2 FQNEAQ (reference sequence). V lost 5 bases, J lost 0 bases, and 14 bases lay in between. The entire variable domain, with the rest obtained from reference TRBV7-9 and TRBJ2-7, is as follows: DTGVSQNPRHKITKRGQNVTFRCDPISEHNRLYWYRQTLGQGPEFLTYFQNEAQLEKSRLLSDRFSAERPKGSFSTLEIQRTEQGDSAMYLCASSPMRGGSYEQYFGPGTRLTVT.

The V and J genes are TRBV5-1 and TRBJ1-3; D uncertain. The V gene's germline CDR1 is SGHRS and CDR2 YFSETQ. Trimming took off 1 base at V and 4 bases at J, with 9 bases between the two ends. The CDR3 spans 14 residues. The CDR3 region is CASSLQTGGNTIYF. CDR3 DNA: TGCGCCAGCAGCTTGCAAACTGGAGGAAACACCATATATTTT. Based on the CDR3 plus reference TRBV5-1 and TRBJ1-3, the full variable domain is KAGVTQTPRYLIKTRGQQVTLSCSPISGHRSVSWYQQTPGQGLQFLFEYFSETQRNKGNFPGRFSGRQFSNSRSEMNVSTLELGDSALYLCASSLQTGGNTIYFGEGSWLTVV.

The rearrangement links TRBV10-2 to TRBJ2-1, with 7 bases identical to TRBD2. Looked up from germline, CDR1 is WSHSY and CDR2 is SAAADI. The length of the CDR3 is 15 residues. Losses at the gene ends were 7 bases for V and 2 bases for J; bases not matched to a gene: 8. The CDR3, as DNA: TGCGCCAGCACCCTAGGGAGGGGTGCCTACAATGAGCAGTTCTTC. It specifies CASTLGRGAYNEQFF.

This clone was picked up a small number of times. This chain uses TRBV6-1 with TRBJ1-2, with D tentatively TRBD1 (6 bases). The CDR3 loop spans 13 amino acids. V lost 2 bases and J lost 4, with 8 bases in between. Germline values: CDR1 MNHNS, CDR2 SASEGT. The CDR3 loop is CASSERQVYGYTF. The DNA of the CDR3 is TGTGCCAGCAGTGAAAGACAGGTCTATGGCTACACCTTC.

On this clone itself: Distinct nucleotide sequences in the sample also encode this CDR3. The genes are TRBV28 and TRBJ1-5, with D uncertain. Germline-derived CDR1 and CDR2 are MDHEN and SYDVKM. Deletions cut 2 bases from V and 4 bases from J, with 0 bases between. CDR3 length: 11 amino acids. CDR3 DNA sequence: TGTGCCAGCAGTTTAAATCAGCCCCAGCATTTT. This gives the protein CASSLNQPQHF.

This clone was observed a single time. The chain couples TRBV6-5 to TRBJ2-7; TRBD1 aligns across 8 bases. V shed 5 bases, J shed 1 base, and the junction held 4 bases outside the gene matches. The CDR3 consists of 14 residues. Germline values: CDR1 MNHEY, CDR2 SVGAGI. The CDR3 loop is CASSRTGTSYEQYF. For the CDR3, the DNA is TGTGCCAGCAGTCGGACAGGGACTTCCTACGAGCAGTACTTC.

CDR3 amino acids: CASSLSNYEQYF. The CDR3 DNA sequence: TGTGCCAGCAGTTTATCCAACTACGAGCAGTACTTC. The V and J genes are TRBV28 and TRBJ2-7; D ambiguous. The CDR3 runs to 12 residues. V was clipped by 1 base and J by 3 bases, with 4 bases between them. CDR1 is MDHEN and CDR2 is SYDVKM in the germline V gene.

CDR3 nucleotide sequence: TGCGCCAGCAGCCGGGGACTAGCGGGAGTTACAGATACGCAGTATTTT. This codes for CASSRGLAGVTDTQYF. The V gene is TRBV4-1, the J gene TRBJ2-3, with 14 bases lining up with TRBD2. This CDR3 is built from 16 residues. Germline V gives CDR1 MGHRA, CDR2 YSYEKL. V shed 4 bases, J shed 3 bases, and the junction held 3 bases outside the gene matches.

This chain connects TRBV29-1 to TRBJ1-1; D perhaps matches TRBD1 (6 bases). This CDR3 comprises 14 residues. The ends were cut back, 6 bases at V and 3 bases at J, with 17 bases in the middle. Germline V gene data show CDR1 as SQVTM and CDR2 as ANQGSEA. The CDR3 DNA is TGCAGCGTCCTCGGACAGCCCATGGACACTGAAGCTTTCTTT. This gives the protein CSVLGQPMDTEAFF.

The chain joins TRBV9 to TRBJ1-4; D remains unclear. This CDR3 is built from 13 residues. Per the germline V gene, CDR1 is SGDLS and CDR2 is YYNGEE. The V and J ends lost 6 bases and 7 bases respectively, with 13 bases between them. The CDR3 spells CASKWRIPEKLFF. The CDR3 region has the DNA TGTGCCAGCAAGTGGCGGATTCCTGAAAAACTGTTTTTT.

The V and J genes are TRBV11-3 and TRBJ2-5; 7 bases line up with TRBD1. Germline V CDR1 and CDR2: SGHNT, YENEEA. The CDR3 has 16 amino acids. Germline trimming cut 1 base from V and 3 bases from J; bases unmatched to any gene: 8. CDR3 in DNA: TGTGCCAGCAGCTTAGTTTACGGGACAGAAAAAGAGACCCAGTACTTC. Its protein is CASSLVYGTEKETQYF.

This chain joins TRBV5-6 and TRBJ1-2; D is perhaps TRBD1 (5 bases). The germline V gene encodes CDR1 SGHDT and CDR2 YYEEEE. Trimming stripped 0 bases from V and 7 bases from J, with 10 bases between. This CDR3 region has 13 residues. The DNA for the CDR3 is TGTGCCAGCAGCTTGGACAGGATATCTGGCTACACCTTC. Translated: CASSLDRISGYTF.

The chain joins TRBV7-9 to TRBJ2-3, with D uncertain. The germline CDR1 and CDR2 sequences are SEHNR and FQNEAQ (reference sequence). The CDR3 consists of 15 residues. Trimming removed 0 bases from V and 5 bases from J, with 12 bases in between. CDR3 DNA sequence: TGTGCCAGCAGCTTAGCGCAAGCTACCCGAGATACGCAGTATTTT. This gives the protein CASSLAQATRDTQYF.

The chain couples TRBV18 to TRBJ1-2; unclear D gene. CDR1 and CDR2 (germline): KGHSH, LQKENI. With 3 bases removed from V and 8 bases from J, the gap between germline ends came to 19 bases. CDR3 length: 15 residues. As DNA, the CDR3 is TGTGCCAGCTCACCTTCCTCAGGATCAGCGGGGGGCTACACCTTC. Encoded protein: CASSPSSGSAGGYTF.

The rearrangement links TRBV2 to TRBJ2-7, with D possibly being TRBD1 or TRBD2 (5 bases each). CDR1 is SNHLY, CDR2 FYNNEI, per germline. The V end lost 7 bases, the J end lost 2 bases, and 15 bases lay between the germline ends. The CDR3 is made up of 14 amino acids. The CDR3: CASTAGTQTYEQYF. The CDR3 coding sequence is TGTGCCAGCACAGCCGGGACGCAGACCTACGAGCAGTACTTC.

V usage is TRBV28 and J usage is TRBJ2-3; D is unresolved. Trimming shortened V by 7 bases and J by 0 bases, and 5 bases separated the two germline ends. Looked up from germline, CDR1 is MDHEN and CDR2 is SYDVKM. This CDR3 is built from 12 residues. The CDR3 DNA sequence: TGTGCCAGCATATCTAGCACAGATACGCAGTATTTT. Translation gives CASISSTDTQYF.

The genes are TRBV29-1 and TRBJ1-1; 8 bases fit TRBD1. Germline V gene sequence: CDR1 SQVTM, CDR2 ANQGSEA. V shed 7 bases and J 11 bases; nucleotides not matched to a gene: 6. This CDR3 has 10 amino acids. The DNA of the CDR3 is TGCAGCGCTGGGACAGGAGTCGCTTTCTTT. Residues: CSAGTGVAFF.

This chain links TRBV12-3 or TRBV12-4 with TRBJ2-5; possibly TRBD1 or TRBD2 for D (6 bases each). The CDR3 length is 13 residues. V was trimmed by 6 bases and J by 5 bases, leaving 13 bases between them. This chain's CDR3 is CASRLGGFETQYF. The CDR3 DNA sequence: TGTGCCAGCAGGCTAGGGGGGTTCGAGACCCAGTACTTC.

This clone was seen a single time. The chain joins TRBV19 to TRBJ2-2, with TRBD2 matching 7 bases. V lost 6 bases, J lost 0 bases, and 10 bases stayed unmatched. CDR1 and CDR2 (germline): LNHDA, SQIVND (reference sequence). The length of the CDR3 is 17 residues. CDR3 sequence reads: CASRFRAGTTNTGELFF. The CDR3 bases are TGTGCCAGTAGGTTCCGTGCCGGGACTACGAACACCGGGGAGCTGTTTTTT.